These T cell receptor beta chains were read from a single sample in a study of cytomegalovirus exposure and HLA in healthy donors. Produced via immunoSEQ multiplex PCR; TCRdb's table is partial and in-frame only. The data contain some 200,000 clones, approximately 90% of them seen just once; the ten biggest clones take up 0.8% to 1.2%. The sequenced sample was PBMCs. The origin of the receptors is a woman younger than 30 in good health and CMV-seronegative. The CDR3 runs from the conserved cysteine through the conserved F or W. D genes are given only for firm matches. Where a row states a size, it is once, few, many or the class of an expanded clone; other rows omit it.

D: TRBD1; J: TRBJ1-6; V: TRBV5-1; size: .; DNA: TGCGCCAGCAGGTCCGGGACAGATTATAATTCACCCCTCCACTTT; CDR3: CASRSGTDYNSPLHF
D: .; J: TRBJ2-1; V: TRBV12-5; size: few; DNA: TGTGCTAGTGGTTTGCCAGGCCCGGGCGGGATACCTATACGAGGCAATGAGCAGTTCTTC; CDR3: CASGLPGPGGIPIRGNEQFF
D: .; J: TRBJ1-2; V: TRBV7-2; size: .; DNA: TGTGCCAGCAGCTTAGTCCTCTATGGCTACACCTTC; CDR3: CASSLVLYGYTF
D: TRBD2; J: TRBJ2-5; V: TRBV27; size: .; DNA: TGTGCCAGCAGTCGAGGCGGGAGCCCCACCACCCAGTACTTC; CDR3: CASSRGGSPTTQYF
D: .; J: TRBJ1-1; V: TRBV10-2; size: .; DNA: TGCGCCAGCAGCCTACAGGAGACGAACACTGAAGCTTTCTTT; CDR3: CASSLQETNTEAFF
D: .; J: TRBJ2-5; V: TRBV15; size: .; DNA: TGTGCCACCAGCTCCCGCCTAGGAGGGGAGACCCAGTACTTC; CDR3: CATSSRLGGETQYF
D: .; J: TRBJ2-7; V: TRBV11-1; size: .; DNA: TGTGCCAGCAGGGATACAGGGTTCTACGAGCAGTACTTC; CDR3: CASRDTGFYEQYF
D: .; J: TRBJ2-7; V: TRBV30; size: .; DNA: TGTGCCTGGAGTGGGTTACAGCCCCACGAGCAGTACTTC; CDR3: CAWSGLQPHEQYF
D: TRBD1; J: TRBJ2-1; V: TRBV5-8; size: .; DNA: TGTGCCAGCAGCTTCCGGGACAGGGGAGGTGAGCAGTTCTTC; CDR3: CASSFRDRGGEQFF
D: TRBD2; J: TRBJ2-1; V: TRBV27; size: .; DNA: TGTGCCAGCAGTCCTGGGACTAGCGGGAGGGGACTCTACAATGAGCAGTTCTTC; CDR3: CASSPGTSGRGLYNEQFF
D: TRBD1; J: TRBJ2-1; V: TRBV19; size: .; DNA: TGTGCCAGTAGTATAGGGGACAGGGGGCACAATGAGCAGTTCTTC; CDR3: CASSIGDRGHNEQFF
D: TRBD2; J: TRBJ2-1; V: TRBV6-5; size: .; DNA: TGTGCCAGCAGCCTCACGAGGGTAGCGGGAGGTGAGCAGTTCTTC; CDR3: CASSLTRVAGGEQFF
D: .; J: TRBJ1-2; V: TRBV30; size: .; DNA: TGTGCCTGGAGTGTCCAGTATGGCTACACCTTC; CDR3: CAWSVQYGYTF
D: TRBD2; J: TRBJ2-4; V: TRBV27; size: .; DNA: TGTGCCAGCAGTCCGCGGGGGGATGGGGGCAAAAACATTCAGTACTTC; CDR3: CASSPRGDGGKNIQYF
D: TRBD1; J: TRBJ1-2; V: TRBV19; size: .; DNA: TGTGCCAGTAGTCTGCAGAACAGGGGTGGCTACACCTTC; CDR3: CASSLQNRGGYTF
D: TRBD2; J: TRBJ2-1; V: TRBV30; size: .; DNA: TGTGCCTGGAGTGTGAGAAGGGCTAGCGGGAGGGGTCGTGAGCAGTTCTTC; CDR3: CAWSVRRASGRGREQFF
D: .; J: TRBJ1-5; V: TRBV27; size: .; DNA: TGTGCCAGCAGTTTACGACAGTCGATTAATCAGCCCCAGCATTTT; CDR3: CASSLRQSINQPQHF
D: .; J: TRBJ1-5; V: TRBV19; size: .; DNA: TGTGCCAGTAGTATAGACCCAGCCCAGAGGGGGAGCAATCAGCCCCAGCATTTT; CDR3: CASSIDPAQRGSNQPQHF
D: TRBD2; J: TRBJ2-7; V: TRBV28; size: .; DNA: TGTGCCAGCAGTTTTTTGGTAGCGGGAAGTAACCTAAACGAGCAGTACTTC; CDR3: CASSFLVAGSNLNEQYF
D: TRBD1; J: TRBJ2-6; V: TRBV10-3; size: .; DNA: TGTGCCATCAGTGAGTCGAAGGACAGGAGACCCGTCCAGGCTGGGGCCAACGTCCTGACTTTC; CDR3: CAISESKDRRPVQAGANVLTF
D: TRBD2; J: TRBJ2-3; V: TRBV7-6; size: .; DNA: TGTGCCAGCAGCCCGGGACTAGCGGGAGGTATCGGCACAGATACGCAGTATTTT; CDR3: CASSPGLAGGIGTDTQYF
D: .; J: TRBJ2-3; V: TRBV14; size: .; DNA: TGTGCCAGCAGGCCGTGGTCTAGCGAGCCTAAATCAGATACGCAGTATTTT; CDR3: CASRPWSSEPKSDTQYF
D: TRBD2; J: TRBJ2-1; V: TRBV15; size: .; DNA: TGTGCCACCACTAGACTAGCGGGAACCGGGAGCTCCTACAATGAGCAGTTCTTC; CDR3: CATTRLAGTGSSYNEQFF
D: .; J: TRBJ2-3; V: TRBV27; size: .; DNA: TGTGCCAGCAGTAACAGGGCTAGCACAGATACGCAGTATTTT; CDR3: CASSNRASTDTQYF
D: .; J: TRBJ2-7; V: TRBV9; size: .; DNA: TGTGCCAGCAGCCCAGGCCCCAACTCCTACGAGCAGTACTTC; CDR3: CASSPGPNSYEQYF
D: .; J: TRBJ1-3; V: TRBV29-1; size: .; DNA: TGCAGCGTTGAGGATAGCAGGGCTGGAAACACCATATATTTT; CDR3: CSVEDSRAGNTIYF
D: .; J: TRBJ1-5; V: TRBV7-9; size: once; DNA: TGTGCCAGCAGCTTAGACCGGGGAGGGAATCAGCCCCAGCATTTT; CDR3: CASSLDRGGNQPQHF
D: TRBD1; J: TRBJ1-1; V: TRBV5-1; size: once; DNA: TGCGCCAGCAGCTTACGACAGGGGGCTATACCGGGCACTGAAGCTTTCTTT; CDR3: CASSLRQGAIPGTEAFF
D: .; J: TRBJ1-3; V: TRBV6-4; size: .; DNA: TGTGCCAGCAGTGACGCGGACCCGAGTATAGAAACAGGGAACTCTGGAAACACCATATATTTT; CDR3: CASSDADPSIETGNSGNTIYF
D: .; J: TRBJ1-2; V: TRBV19; size: .; DNA: TGTGCCAGTAGAACAGCCGCACATGGCTACACCTTC; CDR3: CASRTAAHGYTF
D: TRBD2; J: TRBJ2-7; V: TRBV28; size: .; DNA: TGTGCCAGCAGTTTAGTACTAGCGGGATCCAACGAGCAGTACTTC; CDR3: CASSLVLAGSNEQYF
D: .; J: TRBJ1-5; V: TRBV18; size: once; DNA: TGTGCCAGCTCACCTTGGGGGGGAAGCAATCAGCCCCAGCATTTT; CDR3: CASSPWGGSNQPQHF
D: TRBD1; J: TRBJ2-5; V: TRBV2; size: .; DNA: TGTGCCAGCAGTAGACAGGGAATGGAGACCCAGTACTTC; CDR3: CASSRQGMETQYF
D: .; J: TRBJ2-7; V: TRBV21-1; size: .; DNA: TGTGCCAGCAGCATGGACAGGGCTCCCTCCTACGAGCAGTACTTC; CDR3: CASSMDRAPSYEQYF
D: .; J: TRBJ1-4; V: TRBV6-5; size: .; DNA: TGTGCCAGCAGCTCCACTGGAGGGGCCATTGAAAAACTGTTTTTT; CDR3: CASSSTGGAIEKLFF
D: .; J: TRBJ1-1; V: TRBV11-2; size: .; DNA: TGTGCCAGCAGCTTAGCCCAGGGCTTGAACACTGAAGCTTTCTTT; CDR3: CASSLAQGLNTEAFF
D: TRBD2; J: TRBJ2-2; V: TRBV11-3; size: once; DNA: TGTGCCAGCAGCCTAAGGACTAGCGGGGGAACCCGGAAGCTGTTTTTT; CDR3: CASSLRTSGGTRKLFF
D: TRBD2; J: TRBJ2-7; V: TRBV27; size: few; DNA: TGTGCCAGCAGCTTCAGAACCTTTGGGACTAGCGGAACCGAGCAGTACTTC; CDR3: CASSFRTFGTSGTEQYF
D: .; J: TRBJ2-5; V: TRBV5-6; size: .; DNA: TGTGCCAGCAGCGTGCAATCTGGAGGGACCCAGTACTTC; CDR3: CASSVQSGGTQYF
D: TRBD1; J: TRBJ1-2; V: TRBV19; size: few; DNA: TGTGCCAGTAGTATGGAGGGGGCTCGCTACACCTTC; CDR3: CASSMEGARYTF
D: TRBD1; J: TRBJ1-2; V: TRBV5-6; size: .; DNA: TGTGCCAGCAGCCCGACCCGGGACAGGCCAATTTTTGGCTACACCTTC; CDR3: CASSPTRDRPIFGYTF
D: .; J: TRBJ2-7; V: TRBV27; size: once; DNA: TGTGCCAGCAGTAAAAGCGGAAGCTCCTACGAGCAGTACTTC; CDR3: CASSKSGSSYEQYF
D: TRBD1; J: TRBJ1-4; V: TRBV7-6; size: .; DNA: TGTGCCAGCAGCGAGGGGACAGGGGTTTATGAAAAACTGTTTTTT; CDR3: CASSEGTGVYEKLFF
D: TRBD2; J: TRBJ2-1; V: TRBV30; size: .; DNA: TGTGCCTGGAGTGCACTAGCGGGAAGGGATGAGCAGTTCTTC; CDR3: CAWSALAGRDEQFF
D: .; J: TRBJ2-7; V: TRBV30; size: .; DNA: TGTGCCTGGCACAGCTACCGTGGGTCTTACGAGCAGTACTTC; CDR3: CAWHSYRGSYEQYF
D: .; J: TRBJ2-3; V: TRBV20-1; size: .; DNA: TGCAGTGCTAGACCTAGTCATCTGGCGTATTTT; CDR3: CSARPSHLAYF
D: .; J: TRBJ1-3; V: TRBV29-1; size: once; DNA: TGCAGCGTTCGTTCGGGAAACACCATATATTTT; CDR3: CSVRSGNTIYF
D: .; J: TRBJ1-1; V: TRBV30; size: .; DNA: TGTGCCTGGAGGTCTTTGGTTGACTTGAACACTGAAGCTTTCTTT; CDR3: CAWRSLVDLNTEAFF
D: TRBD1; J: TRBJ1-2; V: TRBV30; size: .; DNA: TGTGCCTGGAGTGTCCCCGGGACAGGCTCCTATGGCTACACCTTC; CDR3: CAWSVPGTGSYGYTF